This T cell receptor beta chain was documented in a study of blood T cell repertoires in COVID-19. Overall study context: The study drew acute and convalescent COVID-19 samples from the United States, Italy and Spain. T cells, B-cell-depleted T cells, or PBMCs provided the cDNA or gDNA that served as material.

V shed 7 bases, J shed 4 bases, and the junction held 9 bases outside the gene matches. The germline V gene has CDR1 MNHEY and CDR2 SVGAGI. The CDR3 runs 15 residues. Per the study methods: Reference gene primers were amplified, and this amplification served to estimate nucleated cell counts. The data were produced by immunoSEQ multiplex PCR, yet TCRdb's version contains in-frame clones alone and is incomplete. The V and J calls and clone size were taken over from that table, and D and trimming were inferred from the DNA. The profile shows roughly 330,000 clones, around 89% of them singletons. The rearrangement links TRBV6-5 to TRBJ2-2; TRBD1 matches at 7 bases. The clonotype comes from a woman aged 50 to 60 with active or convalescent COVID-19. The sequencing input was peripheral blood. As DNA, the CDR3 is TGTGCCAGCACCGTAGGGGGCGCGGGCACCGGGGAGCTGTTTTTT. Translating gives CASTVGGAGTGELFF.